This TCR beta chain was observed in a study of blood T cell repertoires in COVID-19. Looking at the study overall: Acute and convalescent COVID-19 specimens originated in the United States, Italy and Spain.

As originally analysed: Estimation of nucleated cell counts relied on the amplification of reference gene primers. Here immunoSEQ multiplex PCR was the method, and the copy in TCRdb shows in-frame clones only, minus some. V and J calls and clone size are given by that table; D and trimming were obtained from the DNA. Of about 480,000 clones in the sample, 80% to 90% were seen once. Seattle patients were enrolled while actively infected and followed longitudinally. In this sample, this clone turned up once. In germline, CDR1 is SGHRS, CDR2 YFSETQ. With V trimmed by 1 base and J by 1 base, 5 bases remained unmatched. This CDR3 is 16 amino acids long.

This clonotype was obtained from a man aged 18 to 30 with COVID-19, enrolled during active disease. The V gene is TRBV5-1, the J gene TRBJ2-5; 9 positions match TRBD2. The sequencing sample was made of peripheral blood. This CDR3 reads CASSLPAGGLQETQYF. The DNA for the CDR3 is TGCGCCAGCAGCTTGCCAGCGGGAGGACTCCAAGAGACCCAGTACTTC.